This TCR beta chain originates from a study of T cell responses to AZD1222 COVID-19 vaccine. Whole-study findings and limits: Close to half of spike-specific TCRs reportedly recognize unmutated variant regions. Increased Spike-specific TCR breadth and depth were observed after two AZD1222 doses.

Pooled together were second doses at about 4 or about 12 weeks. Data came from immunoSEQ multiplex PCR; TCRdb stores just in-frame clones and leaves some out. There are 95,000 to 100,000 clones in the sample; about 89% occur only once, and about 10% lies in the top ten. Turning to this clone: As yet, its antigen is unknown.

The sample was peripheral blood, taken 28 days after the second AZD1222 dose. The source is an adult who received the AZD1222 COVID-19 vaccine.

CDR3 residues: CASSQVRWGGPASSYNEQFF. CDR3 DNA: TGTGCCAGCAGCCAAGTTCGGTGGGGGGGGCCAGCTTCCTCCTACAATGAGCAGTTCTTC. This rearrangement joins TRBV4-2 to TRBJ2-1, with D perhaps TRBD2 (7 bases). CDR1 LGHNA and CDR2 YNFKEQ come from the germline V gene. V was clipped by 1 base and J by 0 bases, with 22 bases between them. This CDR3 comprises 20 residues.